This TCR beta chain was profiled in a study of long-term antiretroviral therapy in people with HIV. A word on this clone: The antigen is unknown.

General study results and limits: Regardless of time point, clones expanded before ART dominated the repertoire.

The CDR3 has 15 amino acids. Germline V CDR1 and CDR2: KGHSH, LQKENI. V was trimmed by 3 bases and J by 8 bases, leaving 17 bases between them. Samples were assayed with immunoSEQ v3.0 at survey level. Method: immunoSEQ multiplex PCR; TCRdb's copy keeps in-frame clones and lacks some. Seen here are 20,000 or so clones, about four fifths observed once, and the top ten hold about 16%. This chain links TRBV18 with TRBJ1-3; perhaps TRBD1 as D (6 bases). This TCR was sampled from a woman younger than 35 with HIV. The sample here was unsorted PBMCs, taken at the start of antiretroviral therapy, before treatment. The CDR3 reads CASSPNYSQGDTIYF. In DNA, the CDR3 is TGTGCCAGCTCACCGAATTATTCACAGGGTGACACCATATATTTT.